The following is a T cell receptor (beta chain) sequence with its context. V lost 0 bases to trimming and J lost 3 bases; unmatched junction nucleotides: 5. Germline CDR1 and CDR2: SGHAT and FQDESV (reference sequence). The CDR3 sequence is 16 residues long. PCR amplification relied on 60 Vbeta primers (plus 13 Jbeta primers). Original handling: Around 9.9 million shared chains were among the 80 million or so unique TCR beta chains that a later analysis counted. TCRdb's copy holds only in-frame clones and misses some; the assay was immunoSEQ multiplex PCR. Clonal size and the V and J genes are those of that table, whereas D and trimming came from the DNA. The sample contains about 90,000 clones, roughly 70% of which appear only once. Samples came from healthy bone marrow donors. The study sampled nominally healthy donors, though unrecorded immune exposures were likely. The sample belongs to a study of cytomegalovirus exposure and HLA in healthy donors.

The sample consisted of PBMCs. The receptor was isolated from a young man in good health and CMV-seronegative. V usage is TRBV11-1 and J usage is TRBJ2-3; 8 bases line up with TRBD2. The CDR3 is CASSLARGRLTDTQYF. The CDR3 nucleotides are TGTGCCAGCAGCTTAGCTCGCGGGAGGTTGACAGATACGCAGTATTTT.